This TCR beta chain was captured by sequencing in a study of Tregs in tolerant kidney transplant recipients (dated by TCRdb to the late 2010s). About the full investigation: The transplants used related donors along with nonmyeloablative bone marrow transplantation, and in the human trials mixed chimerism was transient. The study used TCRbeta sequencing to identify donor-specific regulatory T cells before combined kidney and bone marrow transplantation, then tracked those cells after transplant. Here is what the overall study found, with its caveats: Expanding Tregs with activated donor B cells appeared to identify the most biologically relevant and donor-specific TCRbeta repertoire. Although technical replication error seemed to be minimal, the question of biological reproducibility was not addressed directly. Because the study included only a small number of patients, the results must be confirmed in larger populations and under other immunosuppression protocols. PCR primers changed over time for some patients, so nucleotide-level comparison across those patients' samples was not possible. In tolerant patients, the expansion of donor-specific Tregs was greater than global Treg expansion, suggesting that the expansion was antigen-driven rather than nonspecific.

In the case of this clone: Its antigen target is currently unknown. Per-base qualities were not stored, and no clone one base away is much larger.

For TCRbeta CDR3 sequencing, genomic DNA was extracted from sorted cells using the QIAGEN DNeasy Blood and Tissue Kit. High-throughput TCRbeta CDR3 sequencing, including PCR amplification with bias correction and internal controls, was performed commercially through immunoSEQ. The paper's data handling went like this. Unique productive TCRbeta sequences were defined by CDR3 nucleotide sequence when primers matched and otherwise by CDR3 amino acid sequence together with Vbeta and Jbeta genes. A sequence counted as donor-reactive if, in CFSE-low cells, the sequence had a frequency of at least 0.01% and was expanded at least 5-fold compared with unstimulated cells. Repertoire divergence was quantified by Jensen-Shannon divergence calculated from the top 100 TCRbeta sequences ranked by frequency. When a sample had multiple sequencing runs, each run was corrected for sorting error separately and the runs were then pooled. The clones in this table, taken by TCRdb from immuneACCESS, are in-frame only. Not every clone is retained; where verified, under half of the shortfall comes from an unresolved V gene, and the cause of the rest is unknown. The DNA gave D and trimming, while V, J and clone size come from that table. A total of 7,000 to 9,000 clones appear in this sample, about 35% of them only once. The ten largest clones take up about 5.6% of the sample.

According to the study, the label for this sample's time point signals: blood sample drawn before combined kidney and bone marrow transplant. In bulk CFSE mixed lymphocyte reactions, CFSE-labeled recipient PBMCs were cocultured with irradiated donor PBMCs for over 5 days, then stained for CD3/CD4/CD8 and FACS-sorted. Several combined kidney and bone marrow transplant recipients from the ITN036ST trial were included as patients, and samples were available only from these trial subjects. Healthy control blood was separated into PBMCs by Ficoll density gradient and cryopreserved, and patient PBMCs were collected both before and after transplant. The specimen was CD8+ T cells from blood cultured with allogeneic cells, collected before the transplant. The source of this sequence is a human patient who received a combined kidney and bone marrow transplant.

The DNA is TGTGCCAGCAGCTTGGCCGGGACAGGGTTCTCCTACGAGCAGTACTTC. It translates to CASSLAGTGFSYEQYF. The rearrangement combines TRBV5-6 with TRBJ2-7; 9 junctional bases match TRBD1. Germline trimming: 0 bases from V, 0 bases from J; junction bases outside gene matches: 4. The germline V gene yields SGHDT for CDR1 and YYEEEE for CDR2. There are 16 amino acids in the CDR3, from cysteine to phenylalanine inclusive. Only the CDR3 DNA stays, 48 bases, in frame from base 1.